The clone carrying this T cell receptor beta chain was detected only a few times. No antigen is known for it. The data were obtained in a study of blood T cells in healthy people across ages. General study findings and limits: CMV infection status of these donors was not known. Aged donors had fewer naive CD4+ cells and lower diversity than long-lived donors.

Germline V CDR1 and CDR2: SGHTA, FQGNSA. CDR3 size: 18 residues. V lost 1 base and J lost 6, with 23 bases in between. Together with a sample-barcoded 5' primer, a J-beta primer mix was included in a second PCR lasting about 7 to 11 cycles. All cDNA molecules were each tagged by a template-switch adaptor with 12 random nucleotides. TCRdb itself ran the 5' RACE reads through MiXCR, one entry per CDR3 protein. The data show under 800,000 distinct CDR3 sequences, with around 21% seen just once and 3.6% held by the top ten. The chain carries TRBV7-2 and TRBJ2-3; D may be TRBD2 (7 bases). The receptor was isolated from a man aged 65-85 years in good health. Sequencing was carried out using blood. CDR3 bases: TGTGCCAGCAGCTTAGTTGCCCCTGGGCGGGGGCTTCCGGATACGCAGTATTTT. The encoded protein is CASSLVAPGRGLPDTQYF.